These 2 T cell receptor beta chains were sequenced from one sample in a study of Graves' ophthalmopathy and Graves' hyperthyroidism. The study amplified TCR beta CDR3 regions using RNA transcripts. Second-round multiplex PCR came after first-round RT-PCR with HTBI primers. TCRdb analysed the multiplex PCR reads with MiXCR anew, one entry per CDR3 protein. The repertoire includes 500,000 to 700,000 distinct CDR3 sequences, about a fifth of them detected once, and more than 5.5% sits in the top ten. Sequences were obtained from peripheral blood. The receptors stem from a woman younger than 30 with stable Graves' hyperthyroidism. Some clones in this sample may be carry-over from other donors' samples.

There are many counts of this clonotype. J is TRBJ1-1 and V is TRBV7-9, with D possibly matching TRBD1 (5 bases). The CDR3 is 14 residues long. Trimming cost V 6 bases and J 5 bases, with 16 bases left between them. Germline assignment: CDR1 SEHNR and CDR2 FQNEAQ (reference sequence). CDR3 in amino acids: CASSFPGEGTEAFF. The CDR3 DNA sequence: TGTGCCAGCAGTTTTCCGGGGGAGGGGACTGAAGCTTTCTTT.

This chain links TRBV3-1 with TRBJ2-7, with 12 bases fitting TRBD2. Unmatched junction bases numbered 4, after V lost 4 bases and J lost 0 bases. In germline, CDR1 is LGHDT, CDR2 YNNKEL (reference sequence). The CDR3 contains 16 residues. Written as DNA, the CDR3 is TGTGCCAGCAGCCCTGGGACTAGCGGGCGCTCCTACGAGCAGTACTTC. Encoded protein: CASSPGTSGRSYEQYF.